This T cell receptor beta chain derives from a study of T cells after yellow fever vaccination. The overall study: Those fractions that held only low numbers of cells were prepared using the SMART-Seq v4 Ultra Low Input RNA kit.

The TCR cDNA carried a universal primer site and UMIs from 5'RACE template switching. TCRdb used MiXCR to reprocess the 5' RACE reads, holding one entry per CDR3 protein. The repertoire holds more than 300,000 distinct CDR3 sequences, with about 10% as singletons. Germline V gene sequence: CDR1 DFQATT, CDR2 SNEGSKA (reference sequence). J was trimmed by 4 bases and V by 5 bases; bases with no gene match: 4. The CDR3 has 13 amino acids. Material: CD4+ T cells sorted from PBMCs, obtained 45 days after the yellow fever booster vaccination. This chain joins TRBV20-1 and TRBJ1-4, with TRBD1 matching 7 bases. This receptor was identified in a young man who received the YFV17D yellow fever vaccine. The chain's CDR3 is CSADYRGNEKLFF. CDR3 nucleotides: TGCAGTGCTGACTACAGGGGTAATGAAAAACTGTTTTTT.